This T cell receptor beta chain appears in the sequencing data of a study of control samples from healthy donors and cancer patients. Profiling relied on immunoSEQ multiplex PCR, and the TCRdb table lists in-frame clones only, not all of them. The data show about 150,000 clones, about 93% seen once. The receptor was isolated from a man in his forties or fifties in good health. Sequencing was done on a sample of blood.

CDR3 DNA: TGTGCCACCACCTATATTGCACCCTATGGCTACACCTTC. Translating gives CATTYIAPYGYTF. This chain connects TRBV28 to TRBJ1-2, with D uncertain. The V end was cut by 10 bases, the J end by 4 bases, with 16 bases between. Germline loops: CDR1 MDHEN, CDR2 SYDVKM. The CDR3 extends over 13 amino acids.